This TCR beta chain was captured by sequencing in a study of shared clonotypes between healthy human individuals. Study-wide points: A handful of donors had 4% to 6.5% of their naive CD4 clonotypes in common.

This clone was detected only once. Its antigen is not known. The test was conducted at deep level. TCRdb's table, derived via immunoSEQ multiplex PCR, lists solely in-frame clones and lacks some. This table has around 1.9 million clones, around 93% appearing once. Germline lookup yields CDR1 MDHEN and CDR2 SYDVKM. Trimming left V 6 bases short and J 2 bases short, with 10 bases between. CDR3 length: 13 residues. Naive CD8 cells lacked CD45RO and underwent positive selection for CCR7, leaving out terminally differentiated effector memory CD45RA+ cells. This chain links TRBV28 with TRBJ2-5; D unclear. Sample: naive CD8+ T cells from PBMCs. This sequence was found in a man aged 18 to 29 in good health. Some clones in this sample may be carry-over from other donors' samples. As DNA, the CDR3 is TGTGCCAGCAGAAATGTGGGACAAGAGACCCAGTACTTC. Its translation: CASRNVGQETQYF.